What follows describes a single T cell receptor beta chain. Its antigen remains undetermined. Base qualities were left out, and no much larger clone turns up one base away. This record belongs to a study of control samples from healthy donors and cancer patients (dated by TCRdb to the early 2020s). The CDR3 covers 13 residues, taking in both the cysteine and the phenylalanine. This entry keeps only the CDR3 DNA: 39 bases, framed from base 1. Based on the germline V gene, the CDR1 and CDR2 sequences are MNHEY and SVGAGI. The V end loses 6 bases and the J end loses 4 bases, and a stretch of 12 bases separates them. Library creation used the immunoSEQ multiplex PCR assay. This is the immuneACCESS table as TCRdb keeps it, with only in-frame sequences that have V and J called. A part of the clones is gone; compared with another copy, unresolved V genes explain less than half, and the rest is unexplained. This sample is represented by approximately 170,000 clones; just over 90% of them were singletons. Over 4% of the sample goes to the ten largest clones.

This chain joins TRBV6-5 to TRBJ1-2, with the D gene not clear enough to name. The sample taken for sequencing was blood. The receptor was derived from an older woman in good health. The DNA sequence is given as TGTGCCAGCAGCCAGGACGGTTCCTATGGCTACACCTTC. The encoded protein is CASSQDGSYGYTF.